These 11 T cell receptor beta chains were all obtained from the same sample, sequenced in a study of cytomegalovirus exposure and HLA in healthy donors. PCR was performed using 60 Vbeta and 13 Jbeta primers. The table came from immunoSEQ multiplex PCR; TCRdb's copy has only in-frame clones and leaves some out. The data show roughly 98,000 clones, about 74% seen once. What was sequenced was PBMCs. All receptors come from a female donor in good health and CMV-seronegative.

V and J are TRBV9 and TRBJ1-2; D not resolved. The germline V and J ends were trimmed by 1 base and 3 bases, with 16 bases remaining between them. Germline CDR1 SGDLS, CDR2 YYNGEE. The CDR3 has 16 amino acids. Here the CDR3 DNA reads TGTGCCAGCAGCGTAACCGAGGTCGGCAGCTACTATGGCTACACCTTC. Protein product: CASSVTEVGSYYGYTF.

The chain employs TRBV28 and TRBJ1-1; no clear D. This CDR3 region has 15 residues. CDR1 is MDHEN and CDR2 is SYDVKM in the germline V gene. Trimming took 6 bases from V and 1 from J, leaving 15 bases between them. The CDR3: CASSLGRRRNTEAFF. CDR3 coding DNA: TGTGCCAGCAGCCTTGGGCGTCGCCGGAACACTGAAGCTTTCTTT.

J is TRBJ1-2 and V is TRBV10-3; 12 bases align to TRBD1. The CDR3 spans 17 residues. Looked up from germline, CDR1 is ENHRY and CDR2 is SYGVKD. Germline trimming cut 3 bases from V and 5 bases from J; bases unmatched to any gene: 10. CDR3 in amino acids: CAISDGTGGAGRYGYTF. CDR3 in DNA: TGTGCCATCAGTGATGGGACAGGGGGCGCTGGTCGGTATGGCTACACCTTC.

CDR3: CASSLRHGAEAFF. The CDR3 nucleotides are TGTGCCAGCAGCTTACGACACGGGGCTGAAGCTTTCTTT. The chain uses TRBV7-6 and TRBJ1-1; D unclear. V was trimmed by 2 bases and J by 6 bases, leaving 10 bases between them. The CDR3 loop spans 13 amino acids. Looked up from germline, CDR1 is SGHVS and CDR2 is FNYEAQ.

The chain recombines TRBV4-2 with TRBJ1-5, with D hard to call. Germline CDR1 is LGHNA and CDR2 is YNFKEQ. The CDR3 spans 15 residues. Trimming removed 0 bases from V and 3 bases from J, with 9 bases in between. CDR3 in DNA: TGTGCCAGCAGCCAAGATCTTGGGCCCAATCAGCCCCAGCATTTT. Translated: CASSQDLGPNQPQHF.

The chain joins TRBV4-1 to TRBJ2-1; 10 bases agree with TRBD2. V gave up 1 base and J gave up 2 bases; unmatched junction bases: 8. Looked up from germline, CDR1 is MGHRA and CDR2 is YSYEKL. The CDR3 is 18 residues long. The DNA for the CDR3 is TGCGCCAGCAGCCAAGCCGACCTAGCGGGGGCCACCTACAATGAGCAGTTCTTC. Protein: CASSQADLAGATYNEQFF.

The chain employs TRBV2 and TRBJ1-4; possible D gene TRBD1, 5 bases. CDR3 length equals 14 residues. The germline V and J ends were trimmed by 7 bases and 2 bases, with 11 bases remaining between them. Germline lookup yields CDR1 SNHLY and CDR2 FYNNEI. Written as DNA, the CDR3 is TGTGCCAGCACTAGACAGCTCACTAATGAAAAACTGTTTTTT. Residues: CASTRQLTNEKLFF.

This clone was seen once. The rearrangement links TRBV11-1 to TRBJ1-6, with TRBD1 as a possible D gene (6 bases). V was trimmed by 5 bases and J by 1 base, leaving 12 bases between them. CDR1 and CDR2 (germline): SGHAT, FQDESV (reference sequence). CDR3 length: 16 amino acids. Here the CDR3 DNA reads TGTGCCAGCAGCCTACTCAGGGGTTCCTATAATTCACCCCTCCACTTT. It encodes CASSLLRGSYNSPLHF.

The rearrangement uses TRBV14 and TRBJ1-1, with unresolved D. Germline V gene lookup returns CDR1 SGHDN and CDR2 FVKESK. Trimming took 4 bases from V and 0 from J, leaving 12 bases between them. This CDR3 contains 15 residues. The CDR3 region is CASSRSDALNTEAFF. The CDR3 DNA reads TGTGCCAGCAGCCGAAGCGACGCCTTGAACACTGAAGCTTTCTTT.

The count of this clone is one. The CDR3 region has the DNA TGTGCCAGCAGCTTAGGGACTAGCGGGAGTGGGCAGTTCTTC. It specifies CASSLGTSGSGQFF. This chain connects TRBV7-3 to TRBJ2-1, with 14 bases fitting TRBD2. This CDR3 has 14 amino acids. Germline trimming cut 2 bases from V and 12 bases from J; bases unmatched to any gene: 3. The germline V gene has CDR1 SGHTA and CDR2 FQGTGA.

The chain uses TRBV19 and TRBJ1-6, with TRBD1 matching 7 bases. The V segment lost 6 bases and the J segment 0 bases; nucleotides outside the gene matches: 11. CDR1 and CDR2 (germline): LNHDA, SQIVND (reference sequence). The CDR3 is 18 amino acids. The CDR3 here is CASSQMGQRSSYNSPLHF. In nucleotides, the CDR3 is TGTGCCAGTAGCCAGATGGGACAGCGGAGCTCCTATAATTCACCCCTCCACTTT. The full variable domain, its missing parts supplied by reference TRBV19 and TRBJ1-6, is DGGITQSPKYLFRKEGQNVTLSCEQNLNHDAMYWYRQDPGQGLRLIYYSQIVNDFQKGDIAEGYSVSREKKESFPLTVTSAQKNPTAFYLCASSQMGQRSSYNSPLHFGNGTRLTVT.